Each of the 8 T cell receptor beta chains below was sequenced from the same sample in a study of cytotoxic CD8 clonotypes in ibrutinib-treated CLL. The method was immunoSEQ multiplex PCR; TCRdb's version includes in-frame clones alone and lacks a portion of them. This table holds 35,000 to 50,000 clones, about three quarters found once. The sequencing used PBMCs, collected at disease progression, from a patient treated with ibrutinib. Receptor source: a human donor with chronic lymphocytic leukemia.

The chain combines TRBV28 with TRBJ2-7; TRBD2 matches at 14 bases. The germline gives CDR1 MDHEN, CDR2 SYDVKM. V gave up 4 bases and J gave up 6 bases; unmatched junction bases: 5. CDR3 length equals 15 residues. The CDR3 here is CASSSPGLAGVEQYF. The CDR3 coding sequence is TGTGCCAGCAGTTCTCCGGGACTAGCGGGAGTCGAGCAGTACTTC.

The genes are TRBV4-2 and TRBJ1-4, with D tentatively TRBD1 (6 bases). CDR3 length: 18 residues. CDR1 and CDR2 (germline): LGHNA, YNFKEQ. Deletions cut 0 bases from V and 10 bases from J, with 24 bases between. The DNA for the CDR3 is TGTGCCAGCAGCCAAGATCAGCGGGGGAGGGGGGACTTCGGAAAACTGTTTTTT. This sequence encodes CASSQDQRGRGDFGKLFF.

This chain links TRBV6-1 with TRBJ2-1, with 7 positions matching TRBD1. The CDR3 spans 15 residues. The ends lost 2 bases at V and 3 bases at J; junction bases unmatched: 4. The germline V gene encodes CDR1 MNHNS and CDR2 SASEGT. CDR3 residues: CASSELTGNYNEQFF. In DNA, the CDR3 is TGTGCCAGCAGTGAATTGACAGGGAACTACAATGAGCAGTTCTTC.

The table lists this clone with a few counts. The chain is built from TRBV2 and TRBJ2-3; D is ambiguous. Germline V gives CDR1 SNHLY, CDR2 FYNNEI. Trimming removed 4 bases from V and 6 bases from J, with 5 bases in between. The CDR3 contains 11 residues. The CDR3 reads CASSVRDTQYF. The CDR3 DNA reads as TGTGCCAGCAGTGTAAGGGATACGCAGTATTTT.

The J gene is TRBJ1-6, the V gene TRBV2; maybe TRBD1 (6 bases). The CDR3 totals 13 residues. Germline CDR1 and CDR2: SNHLY and FYNNEI. V lost 7 bases and J 7 bases, leaving 11 bases between the germline ends. The CDR3 sequence: CASTTGRNSPLHF. The CDR3, as DNA: TGTGCCAGCACGACAGGAAGGAATTCACCCCTCCACTTT.

This clone was detected once. The chain employs TRBV6-6 and TRBJ2-3, with D perhaps matching TRBD1 or TRBD2 (5 bases each). V was shortened by 6 bases and J by 2 bases, with 15 bases between the two germline ends. Germline V gene sequence: CDR1 MNHNY, CDR2 SVGAGI (reference sequence). This CDR3 is built from 15 residues. CDR3 protein: CASRGLGVLTDTQYF. In nucleotides, the CDR3 is TGTGCCAGCAGAGGTCTGGGGGTCCTCACAGATACGCAGTATTTT.

This sequence joins TRBV5-1 and TRBJ2-5, with TRBD1 matching 8 bases. Germline trimming cut 4 bases from V and 1 base from J; bases unmatched to any gene: 0. The germline gives CDR1 SGHRS, CDR2 YFSETQ. The CDR3 is 13 residues long. The CDR3 protein is CASSGTGQETQYF. The CDR3 region has the DNA TGCGCCAGCAGCGGGACAGGCCAAGAGACCCAGTACTTC.

The chain carries TRBV11-2 and TRBJ2-1, with 9 bases fitting TRBD2. The length of the CDR3 is 16 residues. Germline V lookup: CDR1 SGHAT, CDR2 FQNNGV. The V segment lost 4 bases and the J segment 8 bases; nucleotides outside the gene matches: 12. The CDR3 is CASSSLSGSGIYEQFF. CDR3 coding DNA: TGTGCCAGCAGCTCCCTTAGCGGGAGCGGAATTTATGAGCAGTTCTTC.